The rows below give T cell receptor beta chains drawn from one sample of a study of response to subunit inactivated influenza vaccine. TCRdb re-derived calls from the RT-PCR reads in MiXCR, one entry per CDR3 protein. The sample lists about 780,000 distinct CDR3 sequences, about a fifth seen once, with around 9.9% in the top ten. Sequenced here: PBMCs from blood, sampled 4 to 6 days after vaccination. The receptor source for this set is a man aged 50-59 years who received an inactivated influenza vaccine. Each CDR3 is given with its conserved first and last residue. The order of the fields is clone size, V gene, J gene, CDR3 length, D gene, CDR3 DNA, CDR3 protein. A D gene is named only where the DNA matches it firmly. Rows may omit the clone size; those that give it use once, few, many or a size class.

many	TRBV5-1	TRBJ2-5	12	.	TGCGCCAGCCGGCAAGAGCAAGAGACCCAGTACTTC	CASRQEQETQYF
.	TRBV20-1	TRBJ2-3	13	.	TGCAGTGCTAGAGATAGTGAGGGAGATACGCAGTATTTT	CSARDSEGDTQYF
.	TRBV6-1	TRBJ2-7	16	TRBD2	TGTGCCAGCAGTCCCGGCCCCGTAAGGGGACTAAACGAGCAGTACTTC	CASSPGPVRGLNEQYF
few	TRBV20-1	TRBJ2-7	14	.	TGCAGTGCTAGAGCGGCAGGGGAACGGGACGAGCAGTACTTC	CSARAAGERDEQYF
.	TRBV5-5	TRBJ1-4	14	.	TGTGCCAGCCGACCGGGAGGTCTTTTCGAAAAACTGTTTTTT	CASRPGGLFEKLFF
.	TRBV4-3	TRBJ2-1	15	.	TGCGCCAGCAGCCTCCACGGACATACGGGCGATGAGCAGTTCTTC	CASSLHGHTGDEQFF
few	TRBV9	TRBJ2-4	15	TRBD2	TGTGCCAGCAGCGTAGGGACTAGCGGGACGTACATTCAGTACTTC	CASSVGTSGTYIQYF
few	TRBV7-9	TRBJ2-1	15	TRBD1	TGTGCCAGCAGCCCTAGGGGGCTTACTCGGAATGAGCAGTTCTTC	CASSPRGLTRNEQFF
.	TRBV20-1	TRBJ2-1	13	TRBD1	TGCGGTACCCAACAGGGGTTAAACAATGAGCAGTTCTTC	CGTQQGLNNEQFF
.	TRBV7-9	TRBJ2-1	16	TRBD2	TGTGCCAGCAGAATAAGCGGGAGGGCCTATCCGTACGAGCAGTTCTTC	CASRISGRAYPYEQFF
few	TRBV20-1	TRBJ1-1	17	.	TGCAGTGCTAGAGATGGGGACGGCTATAGAAGGAACACTGAAGCTTTCTTT	CSARDGDGYRRNTEAFF
.	TRBV6-1	TRBJ1-3	14	.	TGTGCCAGCACCCTAAGGAATGCTGGAAACACCATATATTTT	CASTLRNAGNTIYF
many	TRBV24-1	TRBJ2-2	14	.	TGTGCCACCAGTGAGAACAGGGTCCCCGGGGAGCTGTTTTTT	CATSENRVPGELFF
.	TRBV10-3	TRBJ1-3	15	.	TGTGCCATAGGGCCGGGACTGCCCTCTGGAAACACCATATATTTT	CAIGPGLPSGNTIYF
.	TRBV24-1	TRBJ2-1	15	TRBD1	TGTGCCACCAGTGACCCGGGACAGGTTGCCAATGAGCAGTTCTTC	CATSDPGQVANEQFF
.	TRBV20-1	TRBJ2-6	17	TRBD1	TGCAGTGCCCGGGACAGGGGGAAACGTGGTGGGGCCAACGTCCTGACTTTC	CSARDRGKRGGANVLTF
many	TRBV12-3/TRBV12-4	TRBJ2-5	14	.	TGTGCCAGCAGTTTAGCGCGGCCGCCCCAGACCCAGTACTTC	CASSLARPPQTQYF
.	TRBV7-9	TRBJ2-7	16	.	TGTGCCAGCAGCGGAGGAGGGGGCGCCCGGACCTACGAGCAGTACTTC	CASSGGGGARTYEQYF
few	TRBV29-1	TRBJ1-1	11	.	TGCAGCGTTCGTTTGAACAGAGAAGCTTTCTTT	CSVRLNREAFF
few	TRBV7-2	TRBJ2-5	14	.	TGTGCCAGCAGTCCTCCGGGACACCTAGAGACCCAGTACTTC	CASSPPGHLETQYF
few	TRBV2	TRBJ1-5	16	TRBD1	TGTGCCAGCAGAGCAAGTGCCGGGACAGGGACTCAGCCCCAGCATTTT	CASRASAGTGTQPQHF
few	TRBV6-5	TRBJ2-7	14	.	TGTGCCAGCAGTTACAAGGGACCCCAGAACGAGCAGTACTTC	CASSYKGPQNEQYF
.	TRBV7-9	TRBJ2-1	14	TRBD1	TGTGCCAGCAGCGCGGACAGGGTATACAATGAGCAGTTCTTC	CASSADRVYNEQFF
.	TRBV15	TRBJ2-5	15	TRBD1	TGTGCCACCAGCAAGGACAGGGTCGCGAGAGAGACCCAGTACTTC	CATSKDRVARETQYF
few	TRBV6-1	TRBJ2-7	14	.	TGTGCCAGCAGTACCCCCGGGGGCGCCTTGGGGCAGTACTTC	CASSTPGGALGQYF
.	TRBV15	TRBJ1-2	13	.	TGTGCCACCAGCAAAGCCCCCTGGGATGGCTACACCTTC	CATSKAPWDGYTF
.	TRBV27	TRBJ2-7	13	.	TGTGCCAGCAGTCTAGGACTACCCCTCGAGCAGTACTTC	CASSLGLPLEQYF
few	TRBV4-2	TRBJ2-5	15	.	TGTGCCAGCAGCCAAGAGTTCCTTCCCGGGTTGTCCCAGTACTTC	CASSQEFLPGLSQYF
few	TRBV5-8	TRBJ2-2	13	TRBD1	TGTGCCAGCACGGACAGGGGAACCGGGGAGCTGTTTTTT	CASTDRGTGELFF
.	TRBV7-3	TRBJ2-7	13	.	TGTGCCAGCAGCTTAGATGGGGGTAACGAGCAGTACTTC	CASSLDGGNEQYF
many	TRBV7-2	TRBJ2-7	14	TRBD1	TGTGCCAGCAGCGTTTACAGGGGAACCTACGAGCAGTACTTC	CASSVYRGTYEQYF
few	TRBV5-6	TRBJ2-2	16	TRBD1	TGTGCCAGCAGCTTGGCGAGACAGGGGAACACCGGGGAGCTGTTTTTT	CASSLARQGNTGELFF
.	TRBV10-3	TRBJ2-1	14	TRBD2	TGTGCCATCAGTGGGTGGGAGGGCAACAATGAGCAGTTCTTC	CAISGWEGNNEQFF
.	TRBV15	TRBJ2-1	18	TRBD1	TGTGCCACCAGCAGAGATGCGGCAGGGGGCGAGTCGATTAATGAGCAGTTCTTC	CATSRDAAGGESINEQFF
.	TRBV27	TRBJ2-7	15	TRBD1	TGTGCCAGCAGTTTAGTCGGAGACAGGGTCTACGAGCAGTACTTC	CASSLVGDRVYEQYF
.	TRBV5-1	TRBJ2-3	15	.	TGCGCCAGCAGCCGGGACGGTATTAGCACAGATACGCAGTATTTT	CASSRDGISTDTQYF
.	TRBV7-9	TRBJ2-1	12	.	TGTGCCAGCAGCCGACATCACAATGAGCAGTTCTTC	CASSRHHNEQFF
.	TRBV7-2	TRBJ2-4	13	.	TGTGCCAGCAGCTTAACAGTTTTAAACATTCAGTACTTC	CASSLTVLNIQYF
few	TRBV7-8	TRBJ1-6	16	TRBD1	TGTGCCAGCAGCTTCTGGACAGGAGGTTATAATTCACCCCTCCACTTT	CASSFWTGGYNSPLHF
few	TRBV21-1	TRBJ2-3	18	.	TGTGCCAGCAGCAAAGCGCTTTGGGGAGCGGGAGTCCCAGATACGCAGTATTTT	CASSKALWGAGVPDTQYF
few	TRBV20-1	TRBJ2-7	15	TRBD1	TGCAGTGCTAGATTGCGACAGGGCCTCCGCAACGAGCAGTACTTC	CSARLRQGLRNEQYF
.	TRBV5-1	TRBJ2-5	18	TRBD2	TGCGCCAGCAGCTTGAATCCCCGGACTAGCGGATACCAAGAGACCCAGTACTTC	CASSLNPRTSGYQETQYF
few	TRBV20-1	TRBJ1-5	13	.	TGCAGTGCTAGATCTGGGGGCAATCAGCCCCAGCATTTT	CSARSGGNQPQHF
.	TRBV7-2	TRBJ2-1	15	TRBD1	TGTGCCAGCAGCTTAGCAAGGACAGGGAAAGATGAGCAGTTCTTC	CASSLARTGKDEQFF
few	TRBV11-3	TRBJ2-5	11	.	TGTGCCAGCAGCTTGGTAGAGGCCCAGTACTTC	CASSLVEAQYF
few	TRBV5-1	TRBJ2-1	14	TRBD1	TGCGCCAGCAGCTCTACGACAGGGGCGAATGAGCAGTTCTTC	CASSSTTGANEQFF
.	TRBV10-3	TRBJ2-1	17	TRBD1	TGTGCCATCAGTGGAACCTCCGGGACAGACTTGTACAATGAGCAGTTCTTC	CAISGTSGTDLYNEQFF
.	TRBV4-2	TRBJ2-5	15	TRBD2	TGTGCCAGCAGCCAAGGGACTAGCGGGGCCGGGACCCAGTACTTC	CASSQGTSGAGTQYF